The next 8 T cell receptor beta chains were all read from a single sample in a study of T cells in Graves' hyperthyroidism and ophthalmopathy. The TCR beta CDR3 regions underwent amplification using RNA transcripts as the source. TCR CDR3 underwent first-round RT-PCR with the HTBI primer set. TCRdb reanalysed the multiplex PCR reads using MiXCR and keeps one entry per CDR3 protein. The table includes 640,000 or so distinct CDR3 sequences, about 15% detected once. Sequenced sample: blood. These receptor sequences come from a woman aged 35 to 49 with Graves' ophthalmopathy.

This clonotype came up many times. V gene TRBV20-1 combines with J gene TRBJ2-7; no firm D call. V gave up 3 bases and J gave up 3 bases, with 18 bases separating them. This CDR3 has 15 amino acids. Germline V gene data show CDR1 as DFQATT and CDR2 as SNEGSKA (reference sequence). Here the CDR3 reads CSARPSLGINYEQYF. For the CDR3, the DNA is TGCAGTGCTAGGCCCTCCTTAGGAATTAACTACGAGCAGTACTTC.

Many counts were recorded for this clonotype. This chain links TRBV6-5 with TRBJ2-5, with 8 bases matching TRBD1. The CDR3 has 13 residues. The germline V gene encodes CDR1 MNHEY and CDR2 SVGAGI. The V gene end was trimmed by 7 bases and the J gene end by 5 bases; junction bases not matched to a gene: 6. Here the CDR3 DNA reads TGTGCCAGCACGGGACAGGTGGGGGAGACCCAGTACTTC. As protein: CASTGQVGETQYF.

This clonotype has just a few counts. The rearrangement uses TRBV9 and TRBJ2-7; 11 bases agree with TRBD2. Germline V gene sequence: CDR1 SGDLS, CDR2 YYNGEE. The ends lost 4 bases at V and 1 base at J; junction bases unmatched: 13. The CDR3 consists of 18 residues. CDR3 nucleotide sequence: TGTGCCAGCAGCCCCGAGGGGACTAGCGGCACCCTTTCCTACGAGCAGTACTTC. Translated: CASSPEGTSGTLSYEQYF.

The CDR3 region has the DNA TGTGCCAGCATCCCAGGCGGGATGACCTACGAGCAGTACTTC. It encodes CASIPGGMTYEQYF. The chain employs TRBV28 and TRBJ2-7; D perhaps matches TRBD2 (6 bases). Trimming cost V 7 bases and J 2 bases, with 15 bases left between them. This CDR3 has 14 amino acids. Per the germline V gene, CDR1 is MDHEN and CDR2 is SYDVKM. Full variable domain (missing parts from reference TRBV28 and TRBJ2-7): DVKVTQSSRYLVKRTGEKVFLECVQDMDHENMFWYRQDPGLGLRLIYFSYDVKMKEKGDIPEGYSVSREKKERFSLILESASTNQTSMYLCASIPGGMTYEQYFGPGTRLTVT.

This rearrangement joins TRBV6-1 to TRBJ1-1; D perhaps matches TRBD1 (6 bases). This CDR3 comprises 14 residues. Trimming took 7 bases from V and 1 from J, leaving 13 bases between them. CDR1 and CDR2 (germline): MNHNS, SASEGT. The CDR3, as DNA: TGTGCCAGCATAAACCCGGGACAGAACACTGAAGCTTTCTTT. Protein product: CASINPGQNTEAFF.

Ten or more counts support this clonotype. The rearrangement uses TRBV20-1 and TRBJ1-2; D is uncertain. Germline CDR1 DFQATT, CDR2 SNEGSKA (reference sequence). The CDR3 is 15 amino acids. Trimming stripped 0 bases from V and 0 bases from J, with 11 bases between. In DNA form, the CDR3 reads TGCAGTGCTAGAGATGCGAAGGAACCTAACTATGGCTACACCTTC. Amino acids: CSARDAKEPNYGYTF.

This clonotype was recorded a few times. This chain uses TRBV30 with TRBJ1-5; D might be TRBD1 (5 bases). Germline lookup yields CDR1 GTSNPN and CDR2 SVGIG (reference sequence). CDR3 length equals 14 residues. Trimming took off 5 bases at V and 2 bases at J, with 13 bases between the two ends. CDR3 region: CAWPRVFGNQPQHF. CDR3 DNA: TGTGCCTGGCCCAGGGTTTTCGGCAATCAGCCCCAGCATTTT.

The DNA of the CDR3 is TGTGCCAGCAGTGCTCAATCTACAGGGAGCGAGACCCAGTACTTC. This gives the protein CASSAQSTGSETQYF. J is TRBJ2-5 and V is TRBV2, with D tentatively TRBD1 (6 bases). The ends were cut back, 4 bases at V and 5 bases at J, with 17 bases in the middle. This CDR3 has 15 amino acids. The germline gives CDR1 SNHLY, CDR2 FYNNEI. Filled out from reference TRBV2 and TRBJ2-5, the complete variable domain reads EPEVTQTPSHQVTQMGQEVILRCVPISNHLYFYWYRQILGQKVEFLVSFYNNEISEKSEIFDDQFSVERPDGSNFTLKIRSTKLEDSAMYFCASSAQSTGSETQYFGPGTRLLVL.